A single sample is the source of the 24 T cell receptor beta chains below, sequenced in a study of CD8 T cells in ankylosing spondylitis. TCRdb reprocessed the 5' RACE reads via MiXCR and lists one record per CDR3 protein. Seen here are approximately 300,000 distinct CDR3 sequences, less than 25% observed once, and the top ten hold about 3.5%. Sequenced sample: blood, either unsorted or a sorted T cell fraction (not recorded which). These receptors all stem from a female donor with ankylosing spondylitis or in good health (not recorded which).

This clonotype was recorded many times. The V call is TRBV12-3 or TRBV12-4, the J call TRBJ1-1, with TRBD1 matching over 11 bases. J gave up 4 bases and V 2 bases, and 6 bases lay outside the gene matches. The CDR3 length is 16 residues. CDR3 nucleotide sequence: TGTGCCAGCAGTTTACGGACAGGGGGCCGAGGCACTGAAGCTTTCTTT. Translation gives CASSLRTGGRGTEAFF.

This clonotype appeared a few times. The chain carries TRBV11-2 and TRBJ2-3; 16 nucleotides agree with TRBD2. This CDR3 spans 19 amino acids. J was trimmed by 5 bases and V by 5 bases; bases with no gene match: 13. Per the germline V gene, CDR1 is SGHAT and CDR2 is FQNNGV. CDR3 sequence reads: CASSRRIGTSGRAIDTQYF. The CDR3 bases are TGTGCCAGCAGCCGTCGGATCGGGACTAGCGGGAGGGCAATAGATACGCAGTATTTT.

CDR3 nucleotide sequence: TGCAGTGCTTTGTCGCGGGACCCAACAGATACGCAGTATTTT. It translates to CSALSRDPTDTQYF. The chain links TRBV20-1 to TRBJ2-3; maybe TRBD2 (6 bases). Germline V gene data show CDR1 as DFQATT and CDR2 as SNEGSKA (reference sequence). Trimming cost V 5 bases and J 3 bases, with 15 bases left between them. This CDR3 is built from 14 residues.

This clonotype turned up a few times. The chain combines TRBV6-1 with TRBJ1-1; 7 bases fit TRBD1. Trimming cost V 4 bases and J 5 bases; bases outside gene matches: 10. This CDR3 has 15 amino acids. The germline CDR1 and CDR2 sequences are MNHNS and SASEGT. CDR3 in amino acids: CASSATGWRGTEAFF. The DNA of the CDR3 is TGTGCCAGCAGTGCGACAGGGTGGCGGGGAACTGAAGCTTTCTTT.

The chain recombines TRBV10-2 with TRBJ1-1; D remains ambiguous. From germline, CDR1 is WSHSY and CDR2 SAAADI. Between the trimmed V and J ends, which lost 2 bases and 0 bases, there was a span of 10 bases. CDR3 length: 15 amino acids. The CDR3 protein is CASSEGGSLNTEAFF. The CDR3 DNA is TGCGCCAGCAGTGAGGGCGGCAGTCTGAACACTGAAGCTTTCTTT.

This clonotype has just a few counts. The chain combines TRBV9 with TRBJ2-1; weak D call: TRBD1 (5 bases). Trimming took off 0 bases at V and 7 bases at J, with 11 bases between the two ends. Germline CDR1 SGDLS, CDR2 YYNGEE. This CDR3 contains 14 residues. CDR3 in amino acids: CASSVDQGWNEQFF. Written as DNA, the CDR3 is TGTGCCAGCAGCGTAGACCAGGGTTGGAATGAGCAGTTCTTC.

The rearrangement links TRBV12-3 or TRBV12-4 to TRBJ2-1; TRBD2 matches 8 bases. The CDR3 is 14 amino acids. The V gene end was trimmed by 3 bases and the J gene end by 5 bases; junction bases not matched to a gene: 3. CDR3 in amino acids: CASSLTSVNNEQFF. The CDR3 bases are TGTGCCAGCAGTTTGACTAGCGTTAACAATGAGCAGTTCTTC.

This chain connects TRBV9 to TRBJ1-2; the D gene is possibly TRBD1 (5 bases). The V gene's germline CDR1 is SGDLS and CDR2 YYNGEE. This CDR3 comprises 14 residues. V lost 7 bases and J lost 0, with 13 bases in between. The CDR3 nucleotides are TGTGCCAGCTCCAGGGAGGGAGCTAACTATGGCTACACCTTC. Its translation: CASSREGANYGYTF.

This clonotype was seen only a few times. The CDR3 sequence is CASSLSSGTTDTQYF. Here the CDR3 DNA reads TGTGCCAGCAGTTTATCTAGCGGGACCACAGATACGCAGTATTTT. The chain uses TRBV12-3 or TRBV12-4 and TRBJ2-3, with TRBD2 identical over 9 bases. Trimming took 2 bases from V and 2 from J; bases not matched to a gene: 2. There are 15 residues in the CDR3.

The V gene is TRBV30, the J gene TRBJ1-1; 12 bases agree with TRBD1. This CDR3 spans 15 amino acids. With V trimmed by 3 bases and J by 0 bases, 2 bases remained unmatched. The germline V gene has CDR1 GTSNPN and CDR2 SVGIG (reference sequence). The CDR3 protein is CAWRGQGAMNTEAFF. The CDR3 DNA reads TGTGCCTGGAGGGGACAGGGGGCTATGAACACTGAAGCTTTCTTT.

This sequence joins TRBV20-1 and TRBJ2-3, with 7 bases aligning to TRBD1. The CDR3 is made up of 16 amino acids. With V trimmed by 0 bases and J by 6 bases, 12 bases remained unmatched. In germline, CDR1 is DFQATT, CDR2 SNEGSKA (reference sequence). CDR3: CSARERTGGSGDTQYF. CDR3 DNA sequence: TGCAGTGCTAGAGAGAGGACAGGCGGCAGTGGGGATACGCAGTATTTT.

This clonotype came up a few times. The rearrangement joins TRBV2 to TRBJ2-3; perhaps D is TRBD1 or TRBD2 (5 bases each). The germline V and J ends were trimmed by 6 bases and 1 base, with 14 bases remaining between them. The CDR3 is made up of 15 amino acids. From germline, CDR1 is SNHLY and CDR2 FYNNEI. For the CDR3, the DNA is TGTGCCAGCAGCCGGGACGCCGCCCGCACAGATACGCAGTATTTT. This gives the protein CASSRDAARTDTQYF.

V gene TRBV12-3 or TRBV12-4 combines with J gene TRBJ2-1; 13 bases line up with TRBD2. The CDR3 contains 17 residues. Trimming cost V 8 bases and J 1 base; bases outside gene matches: 8. The CDR3 DNA follows: TGTGCCAGCCACACTAGCGGGAGGGCCGGGTCCTACAATGAGCAGTTCTTC. As protein: CASHTSGRAGSYNEQFF.

In this sample, this clonotype turned up a few times. The CDR3 spells CASSQDLPRGELGYEQYF. CDR3 bases: TGCGCCAGCAGCCAAGATTTGCCCCGCGGAGAATTGGGCTACGAGCAGTACTTC. The chain employs TRBV4-3 and TRBJ2-7; D remains unclear. CDR1 is LGHNA, CDR2 YSLEER, per germline. The V end lost 0 bases, the J end lost 3 bases, and 21 bases lay between the germline ends. The CDR3 length is 18 residues.

In this sample, this clonotype turned up a few times. The chain links TRBV24-1 to TRBJ2-7; D is perhaps TRBD2 (6 bases). Germline CDR1 reads KGHDR; CDR2 reads SFDVKD. V lost 4 bases, J lost 3 bases, and 18 bases lay in between. The CDR3 totals 16 residues. CDR3 nucleotide sequence: TGTGCCACCAGTGACCCCGGCGGGGTTGGAGGCTACGAGCAGTACTTC. Residues: CATSDPGGVGGYEQYF.

Only a few counts were recorded for this clonotype. The rearrangement uses TRBV7-9 and TRBJ2-7, with 7 bases matching TRBD2. The CDR3 length is 14 residues. The trim removed 8 bases at V and 3 bases at J, leaving 10 bases unmatched. Germline V gene lookup returns CDR1 SEHNR and CDR2 FQNEAQ (reference sequence). This CDR3 reads CASGASAGVYEQYF. DNA of the CDR3: TGTGCCAGCGGGGCGAGCGCGGGAGTCTACGAGCAGTACTTC.

This clonotype has a handful of counts. The chain uses TRBV20-1 and TRBJ2-1; 9 bases align to TRBD1. This CDR3 has 14 amino acids. J lost 8 bases, V lost 6 bases, and 11 bases had no gene match. Germline V lookup: CDR1 DFQATT, CDR2 SNEGSKA (reference sequence). CDR3 nucleotides: TGCAGTGCGCCTCCGGGACAGGGTTTAGATGAGCAGTTCTTC. Encoded protein: CSAPPGQGLDEQFF.

The V gene is TRBV10-3, the J gene TRBJ2-6, with D perhaps matching TRBD2 (6 bases). Per germline, CDR1 ENHRY and CDR2 SYGVKD. V lost 3 bases to trimming and J lost 2 bases, with 14 bases between them. The CDR3 contains 17 residues. The CDR3 sequence: CAISDPGGGTGANVLTF. DNA for the CDR3: TGTGCCATCAGTGACCCGGGTGGAGGGACTGGGGCCAACGTCCTGACTTTC.

This clonotype showed up just a few times. CDR3 sequence: CASSQVGDPGANVLTF. CDR3 DNA: TGTGCCAGCAGCCAAGTGGGGGACCCTGGGGCCAACGTCCTGACTTTC. V is TRBV3-1 and J is TRBJ2-6; the D gene could be TRBD1 or TRBD2 (5 bases each). Germline CDR1 is LGHDT and CDR2 is YNNKEL (reference sequence). Trimming left V 1 base short and J 2 bases short, with 9 bases between. The CDR3 spans 16 residues.

This clonotype has a handful of counts. The gene calls are TRBV10-3 and TRBJ2-1; D unclear. V lost 5 bases and J 6 bases, leaving 11 bases between the germline ends. Per germline, CDR1 ENHRY and CDR2 SYGVKD. This CDR3 comprises 13 residues. CDR3 residues: CAISTDERNEQFF. The CDR3 region has the DNA TGTGCCATCAGTACAGACGAGCGCAATGAGCAGTTCTTC.

The gene calls are TRBV3-1 and TRBJ1-2; a possible D gene is TRBD1 (5 bases). The CDR3 sequence is 15 residues long. Trimming stripped 3 bases from V and 4 bases from J, with 15 bases between. CDR1 is LGHDT, CDR2 YNNKEL, per germline (reference sequence). This chain's CDR3 is CASSHGGGTSYGYTF. CDR3 in DNA: TGTGCCAGCAGCCACGGGGGGGGAACCTCCTATGGCTACACCTTC.

The chain has TRBV5-6 and TRBJ1-1, with D unclear. Trimming shortened V by 1 base and J by 6 bases, and 10 bases separated the two germline ends. The germline CDR1 and CDR2 sequences are SGHDT and YYEEEE. The length of the CDR3 is 13 residues. CDR3 region: CASSLKGLAEAFF. The CDR3 DNA is TGTGCCAGCAGCTTGAAAGGGTTGGCTGAAGCTTTCTTT.

This clonotype was found many times. This rearrangement joins TRBV3-1 to TRBJ2-1, with 8 bases identical to TRBD2. The germline V gene has CDR1 LGHDT and CDR2 YNNKEL (reference sequence). V lost 3 bases and J lost 12; bases outside the gene matches: 13. The CDR3 is 15 residues long. CDR3 coding DNA: TGTGCCAGCAGCCATTCACGCGCGGGAGGTGTAGGGCAGTTCTTC. This sequence encodes CASSHSRAGGVGQFF.

This sequence joins TRBV6-1 and TRBJ2-1; 15 bases agree with TRBD2. Germline V gives CDR1 MNHNS, CDR2 SASEGT. This CDR3 comprises 14 residues. V lost 6 bases, J lost 11 bases, and 5 bases stayed unmatched. The CDR3 coding sequence is TGTGCCAGCAGCTCCGGGACTAGCGGGAGGAAGCAGTTCTTC. Its protein product is CASSSGTSGRKQFF.